What follows are 20 T cell receptor beta chains derived from one specimen sequenced in a study of cytomegalovirus exposure and HLA in healthy donors. PCR primers comprised 60 Vbeta and 13 Jbeta primers. Sequenced by immunoSEQ multiplex PCR; TCRdb stores in-frame clones only, minus some. The table shows under 200,000 clones, with about 65% occurring only once. The sample consisted of PBMCs. The receptors originated from a girl under 18 in good health and CMV-seronegative.

The chain couples TRBV9 to TRBJ2-1; no clear D. The CDR3 has 15 amino acids. Deletions cut 0 bases from V and 6 bases from J, with 13 bases between. Germline V gene lookup returns CDR1 SGDLS and CDR2 YYNGEE. The CDR3 region is CASSVGSTTANEQFF. The CDR3 nucleotides are TGTGCCAGCAGCGTAGGATCAACTACTGCCAATGAGCAGTTCTTC. The complete variable domain, with remaining parts taken from reference TRBV9 and TRBJ2-1, reads DSGVTQTPKHLITATGQRVTLRCSPRSGDLSVYWYQQSLDQGLQFLIQYYNGEERAKGNILERFSAQQFPDLHSELNLSSLELGDSALYFCASSVGSTTANEQFFGPGTRLTVL.

This clone turned up a few times. The J gene is TRBJ2-1, the V gene TRBV4-1; 8 nucleotides line up with TRBD2. This CDR3 comprises 16 residues. J lost 4 bases, V lost 3 bases, and 8 bases had no gene match. Germline lookup yields CDR1 MGHRA and CDR2 YSYEKL. CDR3 nucleotide sequence: TGCGCCAGCAGCCAGCAAACAGCGGGGGCGTACAATGAGCAGTTCTTC. As protein: CASSQQTAGAYNEQFF.

V gene TRBV4-1 combines with J gene TRBJ1-1, with D perhaps TRBD1 (5 bases). Germline V lookup: CDR1 MGHRA, CDR2 YSYEKL. The length of the CDR3 is 15 residues. The V and J ends lost 1 base and 4 bases respectively, with 13 bases between them. CDR3 bases: TGCGCCAGCAGCCAAGTGATCGCAGGGTCCACTGAAGCTTTCTTT. Translation: CASSQVIAGSTEAFF.

The gene calls are TRBV4-1 and TRBJ1-1; D perhaps matches TRBD1 (6 bases). Trimming took off 0 bases at V and 0 bases at J, with 8 bases between the two ends. Germline CDR1 and CDR2: MGHRA and YSYEKL. The CDR3 covers 15 residues. CDR3 in amino acids: CASSQEGTLNTEAFF. CDR3 nucleotide sequence: TGCGCCAGCAGCCAAGAAGGGACACTGAACACTGAAGCTTTCTTT.

This clone was found a few times. This chain connects TRBV5-4 to TRBJ2-7, with D possibly matching TRBD2 (6 bases). There are 14 residues in the CDR3. Trimming cost V 4 bases and J 2 bases, with 13 bases left between them. Germline assignment: CDR1 SGHNT and CDR2 YYREEE (reference sequence). CDR3 amino acids: CASSNGRFPYEQYF. The CDR3, as DNA: TGTGCCAGCAGCAATGGGAGGTTTCCCTACGAGCAGTACTTC.

The rearrangement links TRBV4-1 to TRBJ2-6, with a possible D match to TRBD2 (6 bases). Germline V CDR1 and CDR2: MGHRA, YSYEKL. Between the trimmed V and J ends, which lost 11 bases and 0 bases, there was a span of 14 bases. CDR3 length: 15 amino acids. CDR3 in amino acids: CASHAGSSGANVLTF. As DNA, the CDR3 is TGCGCCTCCCACGCGGGGAGCTCTGGGGCCAACGTCCTGACTTTC.

This chain connects TRBV7-6 to TRBJ2-7, with 10 bases identical to TRBD2. V was pared by 3 bases and J by 3 bases, with 8 bases of the junction left unmatched. CDR3 size: 16 residues. CDR1 SGHVS and CDR2 FNYEAQ come from the germline V gene. The CDR3 sequence is CASSFALAGALYEQYF. In DNA, the CDR3 is TGTGCCAGCAGCTTCGCCCTAGCGGGGGCCCTCTACGAGCAGTACTTC.

In this sample, this clone turned up a few times. The rearrangement uses TRBV2 and TRBJ1-6, with D possibly matching TRBD1 (6 bases). The germline V gene encodes CDR1 SNHLY and CDR2 FYNNEI. The CDR3 has 14 residues. V lost 5 bases, J lost 6 bases, and 11 bases lay in between. The CDR3 DNA reads TGTGCCAGCAGTCCGAGGGGGAGTAATTCACCCCTCCACTTT. Translation: CASSPRGSNSPLHF.

This clone was counted once. The chain couples TRBV28 to TRBJ1-1; no firm D call. CDR3 size: 14 residues. V lost 5 bases to trimming and J lost 2 bases, with 12 bases between them. From germline, CDR1 is MDHEN and CDR2 SYDVKM. CDR3 nucleotides: TGTGCCAGCAGTCATTTGGGCACTAACACTGAAGCTTTCTTT. Its protein product is CASSHLGTNTEAFF.

This rearrangement joins TRBV28 to TRBJ1-1; TRBD1 matches 7 bases. Germline lookup yields CDR1 MDHEN and CDR2 SYDVKM. CDR3 length equals 15 residues. Trimming at V came to 7 bases and at J to 3 bases, leaving 11 bases not matched to a gene. The CDR3 here is CASTESTGRHTEAFF. The CDR3 DNA reads as TGTGCCAGCACCGAATCGACAGGGAGGCACACTGAAGCTTTCTTT.

The chain is built from TRBV5-1 and TRBJ1-1; D gene ambiguous. CDR3 length equals 13 residues. V was shortened by 5 bases and J by 1 base, with 9 bases between the two germline ends. Germline-derived CDR1 and CDR2 are SGHRS and YFSETQ. CDR3 DNA: TGCGCCAGCAGTGTGGAGGGGAACACTGAAGCTTTCTTT. Translation: CASSVEGNTEAFF.

The chain joins TRBV29-1 to TRBJ1-1; 9 nucleotides line up with TRBD1. The CDR3 is 15 residues long. From germline, CDR1 is SQVTM and CDR2 ANQGSEA. J gave up 0 bases and V 8 bases, and 10 bases lay outside the gene matches. The DNA for the CDR3 is TGCAGCACTATGGGGGGGACAGGGTTGAACACTGAAGCTTTCTTT. Amino acids: CSTMGGTGLNTEAFF.

This chain joins TRBV6-5 and TRBJ1-4, with D unresolved. The CDR3 covers 13 residues. V was cut by 8 bases and J by 8 bases, with 15 bases left in between. The germline CDR1 and CDR2 sequences are MNHEY and SVGAGI. The CDR3 spells CASGEGGTEKLFF. The CDR3 DNA is TGTGCCAGCGGGGAGGGCGGAACCGAAAAACTGTTTTTT.

This clone came up once. The rearrangement links TRBV19 to TRBJ2-5; D not certain. Germline CDR1 LNHDA, CDR2 SQIVND (reference sequence). The CDR3 length is 11 residues. Trimming left V 3 bases short and J 5 bases short, with 4 bases between. CDR3 sequence: CASSIAETQYF. CDR3 DNA: TGTGCCAGTAGTATTGCGGAGACCCAGTACTTC.

The rearrangement uses TRBV6-5 and TRBJ1-2; D gene unclear. Looked up from germline, CDR1 is MNHEY and CDR2 is SVGAGI. V was cut by 8 bases and J by 3 bases, with 13 bases left in between. The CDR3 runs 13 residues. For the CDR3, the DNA is TGTGCCAGCGGATCGTCGGGTCACTATGGCTACACCTTC. Its protein is CASGSSGHYGYTF.

The V call is TRBV7-9, the J call TRBJ1-1; D is uncertain. CDR3 size: 13 residues. Germline V gene data show CDR1 as SEHNR and CDR2 as FQNEAQ (reference sequence). V was pared by 0 bases and J by 4 bases, with 6 bases between. CDR3 in amino acids: CASSLAEATEAFF. DNA for the CDR3: TGTGCCAGCAGCTTAGCGGAGGCCACTGAAGCTTTCTTT.

The chain carries TRBV6-1 and TRBJ2-7, with 9 bases identical to TRBD1. The CDR3 spans 13 residues. V lost 7 bases and J lost 2; bases outside the gene matches: 3. Germline-derived CDR1 and CDR2 are MNHNS and SASEGT. The CDR3: CASMGQGTYEQYF. The CDR3 DNA reads as TGTGCCAGCATGGGACAGGGCACCTACGAGCAGTACTTC.

The rearrangement joins TRBV11-3 to TRBJ2-5; TRBD2 is a possible D gene (6 bases). The germline CDR1 and CDR2 sequences are SGHNT and YENEEA. The CDR3 is made up of 15 amino acids. V lost 1 base and J lost 2, with 11 bases in between. The CDR3 sequence is CASSLGGGGQETQYF. Written as DNA, the CDR3 is TGTGCCAGCAGCTTAGGAGGTGGAGGGCAAGAGACCCAGTACTTC.

This clone showed up just once. The chain has TRBV5-8 and TRBJ2-1, with 7 bases lining up with TRBD2. CDR1 and CDR2 (germline): SGHTS, YDEGEE. The CDR3 loop spans 15 amino acids. The junction had 5 bases not matched to a gene; V was cut back by 0 bases and J by 5 bases. The CDR3 reads CASSLEMGGNNEQFF. The CDR3 coding sequence is TGTGCCAGCAGCTTGGAGATGGGGGGGAACAATGAGCAGTTCTTC.

The table lists this clone with a few counts. The chain combines TRBV11-3 with TRBJ2-1; D is uncertain. CDR3 size: 14 residues. Between the trimmed V and J ends, which lost 2 bases and 9 bases, there was a span of 14 bases. Germline lookup yields CDR1 SGHNT and CDR2 YENEEA. The CDR3, as DNA: TGTGCCAGCAGCTTAACTCCTGGGCGTCGTGAGCAGTTCTTC. This codes for CASSLTPGRREQFF.